The source of this TCR beta chain is a study of blood T cell repertoires in COVID-19. Across the whole study: COVID-19 samples collected from the United States, Italy and Spain covered acute and convalescent phases.

Followed over time, Seattle patients had been enrolled while infection was active. V lost 8 bases to trimming and J lost 0 bases, with 10 bases between them. The CDR3 has 13 residues. Germline CDR1 SNHLY, CDR2 FYNNEI. Authors' methods: Reference gene primer amplification gave estimated nucleated cell counts. Here immunoSEQ multiplex PCR was the method, and the copy in TCRdb shows in-frame clones only, minus some. The DNA gave D and trimming, while V, J and clone size come from that table. The sample includes over 400,000 clones, about 89% seen only once; the top ten take less than 9.5%. The source of this sequence is a woman aged 45-59 years with COVID-19, enrolled during active disease. Sequencing used peripheral blood. The chain has TRBV2 and TRBJ1-1; tentatively, D is TRBD1 (5 bases). CDR3 region: CASYKGMNTEAFF. The DNA for the CDR3 is TGTGCCAGCTATAAGGGGATGAACACTGAAGCTTTCTTT.